This T cell receptor (beta chain) derives from a study of OX40 agonist ivuxolimab in advanced cancers. The overall study: Patients received the agonistic anti-OX40 (CD134) antibody ivuxolimab. Partial responses were achieved by three patients, of whom one had hepatocellular carcinoma and two had cutaneous melanoma.

Sequencing was performed with immunoSEQ multiplex PCR; in TCRdb, only in-frame clones are kept and a portion is missing. Here the sample spans some 80,000 clones, around nine tenths being singletons. Comment on this clone: Its antigen remains unknown.

The germline V gene has CDR1 SGDLS and CDR2 YYNGEE. The junction had 6 bases not matched to a gene; V was cut back by 4 bases and J by 7 bases. The CDR3 has 14 amino acids. Study observations and caveats: The authors also found low normalized T-cell clonal expansion in some nonresponders.

Patients were ruled out by autoimmune disease history or systemic immunosuppression. The receptor comes from an adult with an advanced solid tumor such as melanoma, head and neck, liver or kidney cancer. Sequencing was performed on CD4+ or CD8+ T cells sorted from blood, taken in a trial of the OX40 agonist ivuxolimab. The genes are TRBV9 and TRBJ2-3; TRBD2 matches at 10 bases. The CDR3 reads CASSPTSGLHTQYF. For the CDR3, the DNA is TGTGCCAGCAGCCCGACTAGCGGGTTGCATACGCAGTATTTT.